Listed below are T cell receptor beta chains from one sample, sequenced in a study of blood T cell repertoires in COVID-19. Only in-frame clones appear in the TCRdb table, and some are missing; sequencing was by immunoSEQ multiplex PCR. The table includes about 68,000 clones, around 85% detected once. Sequenced: peripheral blood. The receptors derive from a woman between 45 and 60 years old with acute or convalescent COVID-19. CDR3s include the opening cysteine and the closing phenylalanine or tryptophan. D genes are given only for firm matches. Clone size is shown for a subset of rows, as once, few, many or a class of expanded clone.

cdr3_length d_call j_call clone_size v_call cdr3_nt cdr3_aa
14 . TRBJ1-3 . TRBV13 TGTGCCAGCAGCTTGGGCACTCCTGGAAACACCATATATTTT CASSLGTPGNTIYF
12 . TRBJ1-2 . TRBV30 TGTGCCACGAGAGGGGACACCTATGGCTACACCTTC CATRGDTYGYTF
13 . TRBJ2-3 . TRBV7-2 TGTGCCAGCAGTCTAGAACGGGCAGATACGCAGTATTTT CASSLERADTQYF
16 TRBD2 TRBJ2-1 . TRBV4-2 TGTGCCAGCAGCCAAGATGGGACTAGCATGCTGGGTGAGCAGTTCTTC CASSQDGTSMLGEQFF
16 TRBD2 TRBJ2-1 few TRBV7-6 TGTGCCAGCAGCTTAGTCGGACTAGCGGAATACAATGAGCAGTTCTTC CASSLVGLAEYNEQFF
13 . TRBJ1-1 . TRBV7-2 TGTGCCAGCAGGGCAGGGCTAATCACTGAAGCTTTCTTT CASRAGLITEAFF
13 . TRBJ1-6 . TRBV3-1/TRBV3-2 TGTGCCAGCAGCCAACTACAGAATTCACCCCTCCACTTT CASSQLQNSPLHF
14 TRBD1 TRBJ1-2 . TRBV6-5 TGTGCCAGCAGAGGGACAGGGGTCCGGGGGGGCTACACCTTC CASRGTGVRGGYTF
15 TRBD2 TRBJ2-1 . TRBV29-1 TGCAGCGTTGCAGGGACTAGCGGGAATAACAATGAGCAGTTCTTC CSVAGTSGNNNEQFF
15 . TRBJ2-1 . TRBV30 TGTGCCTGGAAATCAAGAGAGGGCCAACTTGGGGAGCAGTTCTTC CAWKSREGQLGEQFF
17 . TRBJ1-1 . TRBV12-5 TGTGCTAGTGGTTTGTCCCTAACGCTGGGGCAGAACACTGAAGCTTTCTTT CASGLSLTLGQNTEAFF
16 . TRBJ2-1 once TRBV28 TGTGCCAGCAGTTTATATGGGAGGAGCTCCTACAATGAGCAGTTCTTC CASSLYGRSSYNEQFF
14 TRBD1 TRBJ1-4 . TRBV5-1 TGCGCCAGCAGCCGGGACAGCGATAATGAAAAACTGTTTTTT CASSRDSDNEKLFF